This T cell receptor beta chain derives from a study of T cell responses to AZD1222 COVID-19 vaccine. About this clone: What it binds is not known.

Study-level results: Within unmutated variant regions lay the reported targets of nearly half of spike-specific TCRs. Possibly, clonal diversity was underestimated; donors were largely white British and included more females. At 160-218 and 743-854, vaccine-associated CD4 TCRs were dominant, and they spanned spike. At study baseline, merely six AZD1222 recipients were seropositive.

CDR3 size: 13 residues. The ends lost 2 bases at V and 4 bases at J; junction bases unmatched: 2. Germline assignment: CDR1 KGHSH and CDR2 LQKENI. Assay: immunoSEQ multiplex PCR; the TCRdb copy retains only in-frame clones and omits some. The table has 100,000 to 150,000 clones, 85% to 90% seen once. This sequence was found in an adult in good health. The rearrangement links TRBV18 to TRBJ2-7; 7 nucleotides line up with TRBD2. The material sequenced was peripheral blood, taken on day 0 of MenACWY control vaccination. The CDR3 sequence: CASSPGLGYEQYF. CDR3 DNA sequence: TGTGCCAGCTCACCAGGACTAGGGTACGAGCAGTACTTC.